The 24 T cell receptor beta chains given below trace back to one sample, sequenced in a study of blood T cell repertoires in COVID-19. The assay was immunoSEQ multiplex PCR, and TCRdb's table has in-frame clones only and misses some. The sample has about 140,000 clones; about 87% are singletons. The source material was peripheral blood. The receptors stem from a human donor with COVID-19, enrolled during active disease. The donor label of this sample is uncertain.

The chain carries TRBV5-4 and TRBJ2-7; 12 bases fit TRBD2. This CDR3 has 14 amino acids. With V trimmed by 4 bases and J by 3 bases, 2 bases remained unmatched. Germline V lookup: CDR1 SGHNT, CDR2 YYREEE (reference sequence). Here the CDR3 DNA reads TGTGCCAGCAGCCCGGGACTAGCGGGCTACGAGCAGTACTTC. This sequence encodes CASSPGLAGYEQYF.

The chain recombines TRBV27 with TRBJ2-3; 8 nucleotides match TRBD1. Germline CDR1 is MNHEY and CDR2 is SMNVEV (reference sequence). V trimming: 4 bases; J trimming: 6 bases; junction bases outside the gene matches: 18. The CDR3 covers 18 residues. In nucleotides, the CDR3 is TGTGCCAGCAGTTCGGGCCGTGGGGACAGGAGATTCCTGGATACGCAGTATTTT. Residues: CASSSGRGDRRFLDTQYF.

The rearrangement joins TRBV5-4 to TRBJ2-7; TRBD2 aligns across 10 bases. The CDR3 runs 15 residues. Germline CDR1 is SGHNT and CDR2 is YYREEE (reference sequence). V shed 3 bases and J 8 bases; nucleotides not matched to a gene: 11. Written as DNA, the CDR3 is TGTGCCAGCAGCTACAAAGAGCGGGGGGGGGCGAAGCAGTACTTC. This codes for CASSYKERGGAKQYF.

This rearrangement joins TRBV6-6 to TRBJ2-4; no clear D gene. Germline V gives CDR1 MNHNY, CDR2 SVGAGI (reference sequence). Between the trimmed V and J ends, which lost 7 bases and 0 bases, there was a span of 10 bases. This CDR3 contains 14 residues. CDR3 coding DNA: TGTGCCAGCACCCCAAACTTAGCCAAAAACATTCAGTACTTC. Translation: CASTPNLAKNIQYF.

V is TRBV2 and J is TRBJ1-5, with 7 bases lining up with TRBD1. The CDR3 has 14 residues. Trimming took 7 bases from V and 7 from J; bases not matched to a gene: 10. Germline CDR1 and CDR2: SNHLY and FYNNEI. CDR3 residues: CASKSDRVGQPQHF. CDR3 nucleotide sequence: TGTGCCAGCAAATCAGACAGGGTAGGACAGCCCCAGCATTTT.

The J gene is TRBJ1-4, the V gene TRBV2; 11 bases fit TRBD1. V lost 8 bases and J lost 11; bases outside the gene matches: 4. In germline, CDR1 is SNHLY, CDR2 FYNNEI. This CDR3 has 12 residues. The CDR3 region has the DNA TGTGCCAGCCTCCGGGACAGGGGGAAACTGTTTTTT. Its protein product is CASLRDRGKLFF.

This chain uses TRBV19 with TRBJ1-1; no clear D. Germline CDR1 and CDR2: LNHDA and SQIVND (reference sequence). CDR3 length: 12 amino acids. V was shortened by 8 bases and J by 8 bases, with 15 bases between the two germline ends. CDR3 nucleotides: TGTGCCAGTCCGGGGAGGACCGGCGAAGCTTTCTTT. Translating gives CASPGRTGEAFF.

The genes are TRBV10-1 and TRBJ2-2, with D possibly being TRBD1 (5 bases). The CDR3 spans 16 residues. CDR1 and CDR2 from the germline V gene are WNHNN and SYGVQD (reference sequence). The V end was cut by 5 bases, the J end by 1 base, with 14 bases between. CDR3: CASSQTNGQNTGELFF. The CDR3 bases are TGCGCCAGCAGTCAAACGAATGGACAGAACACCGGGGAGCTGTTTTTT.

The chain couples TRBV6-5 to TRBJ2-3, with 7 nucleotides matching TRBD1. There are 14 residues in the CDR3. With V trimmed by 2 bases and J by 4 bases, 3 bases remained unmatched. The germline V gene encodes CDR1 MNHEY and CDR2 SVGAGI. The CDR3 DNA is TGTGCCAGCAGTTACACGACAGGGTCAGATACGCAGTATTTT. The encoded protein is CASSYTTGSDTQYF.

The chain employs TRBV19 and TRBJ2-7; D may be TRBD1 (7 bases). The CDR3 is 16 residues long. In germline, CDR1 is LNHDA, CDR2 SQIVND (reference sequence). V lost 6 bases and J lost 2, with 20 bases in between. CDR3 nucleotides: TGTGCCAGTAGCCCAGGACAGGAGGGACCTGCCTACGAGCAGTACTTC. Protein product: CASSPGQEGPAYEQYF.

V is TRBV5-1 and J is TRBJ1-1; tentative D call: TRBD1 (5 bases). Germline lookup yields CDR1 SGHRS and CDR2 YFSETQ. The length of the CDR3 is 15 residues. The V gene lost 4 bases and the J gene lost 11 bases, with 24 bases spanning the gap. CDR3 sequence reads: CASSLTEMGESGAFF. DNA for the CDR3: TGCGCCAGCAGCCTCACAGAGATGGGGGAGAGCGGGGCTTTCTTT.

The V call is TRBV11-3, the J call TRBJ2-7, with unresolved D. The CDR3 runs 14 residues. V dropped 4 bases and J dropped 4 bases, with 14 bases sitting between them. The V gene's germline CDR1 is SGHNT and CDR2 YENEEA. The DNA of the CDR3 is TGTGCCAGCAGCTCAGAAGCACTAACTTACGAGCAGTACTTC. Translating it yields CASSSEALTYEQYF.

V gene TRBV27 combines with J gene TRBJ2-7, with 8 bases aligning to TRBD1. J was trimmed by 3 bases and V by 9 bases; bases with no gene match: 13. The CDR3 runs 15 residues. The V gene's germline CDR1 is MNHEY and CDR2 SMNVEV (reference sequence). CDR3 coding DNA: TGTGCCAGGGCCCCTCAGGGGGCGTGGGTCTACGAGCAGTACTTC. This gives the protein CARAPQGAWVYEQYF.

The chain carries TRBV29-1 and TRBJ1-2; TRBD1 agrees at 10 bases. From germline, CDR1 is SQVTM and CDR2 ANQGSEA. CDR3 size: 21 residues. Unmatched junction bases numbered 22, after V lost 3 bases and J lost 0 bases. The CDR3 bases are TGCAGCGTTGATCGTACACCCCGCCGGGACAGGGGACCATTAACTAACTATGGCTACACCTTC. Amino acid sequence: CSVDRTPRRDRGPLTNYGYTF.

The chain links TRBV5-1 to TRBJ1-1; tentatively, D is TRBD1 (5 bases). Trimming removed 1 base from V and 3 bases from J, with 10 bases in between. Germline CDR1 reads SGHRS; CDR2 reads YFSETQ. The CDR3 spans 14 residues. CDR3 bases: TGCGCCAGCAGCTTGTCAGGGTCGGACACTGAAGCTTTCTTT. It is translated as CASSLSGSDTEAFF.

In regard to this clone: Other DNA sequences in the same sample also yield this CDR3. The chain couples TRBV12-3 or TRBV12-4 to TRBJ1-2; 8 bases are a match to TRBD1. V lost 5 bases and J lost 4; bases outside the gene matches: 3. This CDR3 region has 13 residues. The DNA for the CDR3 is TGTGCCAGCAGTCCCACAGGGGGCTATGGCTACACCTTC. This encodes CASSPTGGYGYTF.

In regard to this clone: Mismatch with germline at one junction end may stem from a read error. The chain combines TRBV2 with TRBJ1-1, with 7 bases aligning to TRBD1. This CDR3 spans 14 amino acids. Germline V gene data show CDR1 as SNHLY and CDR2 as FYNNEI. The CDR3 reads CASSDRGVKTEAFF. The CDR3 DNA follows: TGTGCCAGCAGTGACAGGGGGGTGAAGACTGAAGCTTTCTTT.

This clone was seen once. This chain links TRBV24-1 with TRBJ1-5, with TRBD1 matching 8 bases. Looked up from germline, CDR1 is KGHDR and CDR2 is SFDVKD. The ends lost 3 bases at V and 0 bases at J; junction bases unmatched: 3. The CDR3 has 16 amino acids. CDR3 region: CATSDPTGDSNQPQHF. The CDR3 DNA reads TGTGCCACCAGTGATCCGACAGGGGATAGCAATCAGCCCCAGCATTTT.

The rearrangement uses TRBV19 and TRBJ2-7, with a tentative D call TRBD1 (5 bases). The CDR3 is 13 residues long. The germline gives CDR1 LNHDA, CDR2 SQIVND (reference sequence). Trimming shortened V by 5 bases and J by 4 bases, and 12 bases separated the two germline ends. For the CDR3, the DNA is TGTGCCAGTAGTGGAACAGGACGATACGAGCAGTACTTC. Amino acid sequence: CASSGTGRYEQYF.

On this clone: This sample also contains other DNA sequences that code for the same CDR3. This chain joins TRBV9 and TRBJ1-5, with 10 positions matching TRBD1. CDR3 length: 16 residues. Germline trimming cut 3 bases from V and 3 bases from J; bases unmatched to any gene: 6. Germline CDR1 and CDR2: SGDLS and YYNGEE. Here the CDR3 DNA reads TGTGCCAGCAGCGACGGGACAGGGGTTCCCAATCAGCCCCAGCATTTT. Its protein product is CASSDGTGVPNQPQHF.

The CDR3 loop reads CATPDRDNQPQHF. CDR3 nucleotide sequence: TGCGCCACCCCGGACAGGGACAATCAGCCCCAGCATTTT. The chain has TRBV10-1 and TRBJ1-5, with TRBD1 matching over 8 bases. Germline V gene data show CDR1 as WNHNN and CDR2 as SYGVQD (reference sequence). The CDR3 contains 13 residues. V lost 10 bases and J lost 3; bases outside the gene matches: 5.

V gene TRBV7-9 combines with J gene TRBJ2-5, with D perhaps TRBD1 (6 bases). Germline V lookup: CDR1 SEHNR, CDR2 FQNEAQ (reference sequence). The length of the CDR3 is 13 residues. The ends were cut back, 6 bases at V and 4 bases at J, with 12 bases in the middle. The DNA for the CDR3 is TGTGCCAGCAGTGGGAAAGGGGGAGAGACCCAGTACTTC. This encodes CASSGKGGETQYF.

The chain joins TRBV5-4 to TRBJ2-3; 8 bases fit TRBD1. V trimming: 4 bases; J trimming: 1 base; junction bases outside the gene matches: 5. This CDR3 is 15 amino acids long. The germline CDR1 and CDR2 sequences are SGHNT and YYREEE (reference sequence). The CDR3 here is CASSAGTGGTDTQYF. As DNA, the CDR3 is TGTGCCAGCAGCGCCGGGACAGGCGGCACAGATACGCAGTATTTT.

This chain joins TRBV3-1 (or the pseudogene TRBV3-2) and TRBJ1-6; D unresolved. V lost 1 base and J lost 0, with 7 bases in between. CDR1 is LGHDT, CDR2 YNNKEL, per germline (reference sequence). The CDR3 sequence is 16 residues long. CDR3 in DNA: TGTGCCAGCAGCCAAGTCCTGAGCTCCTATAATTCACCCCTCCACTTT. This gives the protein CASSQVLSSYNSPLHF.